These 27 T cell receptor beta chains share one sample of origin, sequenced in a study of shared clonotypes between healthy human individuals. Repertoires were generated with immunoSEQ multiplex PCR, while TCRdb's copy carries only in-frame clones and drops some. The sample has roughly 2,500,000 clones, roughly 93% seen once. Sequenced material: naive CD4+ T cells from PBMCs. Subset indicated: CD45RA+ positively selected. These TCRs come from a man between 18 and 35 years old in good health. Some clones in this sample may be carry-over from other donors' samples.

This clone was observed once. V and J are TRBV6-5 and TRBJ2-2; TRBD2 is a possible D gene (7 bases). The germline V and J ends were trimmed by 5 bases and 4 bases, with 14 bases remaining between them. Looked up from germline, CDR1 is MNHEY and CDR2 is SVGAGI. This CDR3 spans 15 amino acids. In DNA form, the CDR3 reads TGTGCCAGCAGTCAACGGGGGGCGGCCACCGGGGAGCTGTTTTTT. Translated, it gives CASSQRGAATGELFF.

CDR3 sequence: CASSRPGGANTEAFF. In nucleotides, the CDR3 is TGTGCCAGCTCACGCCCAGGGGGCGCAAACACTGAAGCTTTCTTT. The rearrangement uses TRBV18 and TRBJ1-1; the match to TRBD1 covers 8 bases. V lost 4 bases and J lost 2; bases outside the gene matches: 6. The germline CDR1 and CDR2 sequences are KGHSH and LQKENI. CDR3 size: 15 residues.

This clone was seen a single time. Within the sample, other DNA sequences also encode this same CDR3. The chain recombines TRBV7-2 with TRBJ2-7; D remains ambiguous. CDR3 size: 11 residues. Per germline, CDR1 SGHTA and CDR2 FQGNSA. Trimming pared 4 bases from V and 4 bases from J, leaving 5 bases between. DNA for the CDR3: TGTGCCAGCAGCTCTGCTTACGAGCAGTACTTC. As protein: CASSSAYEQYF.

This rearrangement joins TRBV7-3 to TRBJ2-7; possibly TRBD1 or TRBD2 for D (5 bases each). This CDR3 comprises 15 residues. Trimming took 4 bases from V and 5 from J, leaving 18 bases between them. CDR1 is SGHTA and CDR2 is FQGTGA in the germline V gene. This chain's CDR3 is CASSYTRDRPNEQYF. In DNA, the CDR3 is TGTGCCAGCAGCTACACCCGGGACCGCCCCAACGAGCAGTACTTC.

This sequence joins TRBV9 and TRBJ1-2; 7 bases line up with TRBD1. The CDR3 runs 14 residues. V gave up 4 bases and J gave up 4 bases; unmatched junction bases: 7. Germline loops: CDR1 SGDLS, CDR2 YYNGEE. CDR3 nucleotides: TGTGCCAGCAGCCCCCGGGACAGCTCCTATGGCTACACCTTC. This sequence encodes CASSPRDSSYGYTF. Based on the CDR3 plus reference TRBV9 and TRBJ1-2, the full variable domain is DSGVTQTPKHLITATGQRVTLRCSPRSGDLSVYWYQQSLDQGLQFLIQYYNGEERAKGNILERFSAQQFPDLHSELNLSSLELGDSALYFCASSPRDSSYGYTFGSGTRLTVV.

On this clone itself: The same CDR3 also results from other DNA sequences found in this sample. V gene TRBV18 combines with J gene TRBJ2-3; 12 bases align to TRBD2. Losses at the gene ends were 1 base for V and 1 base for J; bases not matched to a gene: 0. The germline V gene has CDR1 KGHSH and CDR2 LQKENI. The CDR3 runs to 16 residues. The chain's CDR3 is CASSPRTSGGTDTQYF. The CDR3 bases are TGTGCCAGCTCACCACGGACTAGCGGGGGCACAGATACGCAGTATTTT. Complete variable domain (other parts from reference TRBV18 and TRBJ2-3): NAGVMQNPRHLVRRRGQEARLRCSPMKGHSHVYWYRQLPEEGLKFMVYLQKENIIDESGMPKERFSAEFPKEGPSILRIQQVVRGDSAAYFCASSPRTSGGTDTQYFGPGTRLTVL.

In this sample, this clone turned up a few times. Other DNA sequences in this sample translate to the same CDR3. V is TRBV5-1 and J is TRBJ2-3; D not certain. Trimming shortened V by 0 bases and J by 2 bases, and 7 bases separated the two germline ends. The CDR3 sequence is 14 residues long. Germline CDR1 reads SGHRS; CDR2 reads YFSETQ. CDR3 nucleotides: TGCGCCAGCAGCTTGGGAGGATCCACAGATACGCAGTATTTT. The encoded protein is CASSLGGSTDTQYF.

As for this clone: The identical CDR3 is also encoded by other nucleotide sequences in the sample. CDR3 sequence (DNA): TGCGCCAGCAGCCTGGCAGGGTCGAATGAGCAGTTCTTC. Residues: CASSLAGSNEQFF. The rearrangement links TRBV5-1 to TRBJ2-1, with D possibly TRBD1 on 5 matching bases. The CDR3 is made up of 13 amino acids. Germline V gene data show CDR1 as SGHRS and CDR2 as YFSETQ. The ends were cut back, 4 bases at V and 7 bases at J, with 12 bases in the middle.

The chain combines TRBV7-9 with TRBJ2-2, with TRBD1 matching over 7 bases. The CDR3 sequence is 12 residues long. V lost 10 bases to trimming and J lost 5 bases; unmatched junction nucleotides: 4. CDR1 is SEHNR, CDR2 FQNEAQ, per germline (reference sequence). The CDR3 sequence: CATTGETGELFF. The CDR3 DNA is TGTGCCACAACAGGGGAGACCGGGGAGCTGTTTTTT.

The rearrangement joins TRBV2 to TRBJ1-5, with 11 bases that match TRBD1. With 8 bases clipped from V and 5 bases from J, the junction kept 5 bases outside the gene matches. The germline V gene encodes CDR1 SNHLY and CDR2 FYNNEI. The CDR3 is 14 amino acids. The CDR3 DNA is TGTGCCAGCGCCGGGACAGGGGGTCATCAGCCCCAGCATTTT. This encodes CASAGTGGHQPQHF. The full variable domain, rest sourced from reference TRBV2 and TRBJ1-5, is EPEVTQTPSHQVTQMGQEVILRCVPISNHLYFYWYRQILGQKVEFLVSFYNNEISEKSEIFDDQFSVERPDGSNFTLKIRSTKLEDSAMYFCASAGTGGHQPQHFGDGTRLSIL.

This rearrangement joins TRBV6-5 to TRBJ1-1; possible D gene TRBD1, 5 bases. V shed 6 bases and J shed 4 bases, with 15 bases lying between them. CDR1 is MNHEY, CDR2 SVGAGI, per germline. CDR3 length: 14 residues. This CDR3 is CASRWGGAGTEAFF. CDR3 bases: TGTGCCAGCAGGTGGGGAGGGGCAGGCACTGAAGCTTTCTTT.

The chain employs TRBV6-1 and TRBJ2-2, with D perhaps matching TRBD1 (5 bases). The CDR3 covers 14 residues. CDR1 MNHNS and CDR2 SASEGT come from the germline V gene. The V end lost 4 bases, the J end lost 5 bases, and 11 bases lay between the germline ends. The CDR3 DNA is TGTGCCAGCAGTGGTCGGCAGGGTACCGGGGAGCTGTTTTTT. This sequence encodes CASSGRQGTGELFF.

This rearrangement joins TRBV7-8 to TRBJ1-2; D gene uncertain. The CDR3 runs to 12 residues. V lost 2 bases and J 8 bases, leaving 9 bases between the germline ends. The V gene's germline CDR1 is SGHVS and CDR2 FQNEAQ. CDR3 in DNA: TGTGCCAGCAGCTTAACATCTAGGGGCTACACCTTC. Translating gives CASSLTSRGYTF.

This rearrangement joins TRBV2 to TRBJ2-1; no clear D gene. V lost 7 bases to trimming and J lost 0 bases, with 13 bases between them. The CDR3 is made up of 15 amino acids. The germline CDR1 and CDR2 sequences are SNHLY and FYNNEI. The DNA for the CDR3 is TGTGCCAGCATGTCGAGCCTGAGCTCCTACAATGAGCAGTTCTTC. Translation gives CASMSSLSSYNEQFF.

This clone has just one count. The chain combines TRBV5-1 with TRBJ2-1, with TRBD1 identical over 7 bases. V shed 4 bases and J 5 bases; nucleotides not matched to a gene: 18. The CDR3 totals 18 residues. CDR1 is SGHRS and CDR2 is YFSETQ in the germline V gene. In DNA, the CDR3 is TGCGCCAGCAGCGCTGCCCGGGACAGCAACAAGATCAACAATGAGCAGTTCTTC. This codes for CASSAARDSNKINNEQFF. Together with reference TRBV5-1 and TRBJ2-1, the CDR3 gives the full variable domain: KAGVTQTPRYLIKTRGQQVTLSCSPISGHRSVSWYQQTPGQGLQFLFEYFSETQRNKGNFPGRFSGRQFSNSRSEMNVSTLELGDSALYLCASSAARDSNKINNEQFFGPGTRLTVL.

This rearrangement joins TRBV28 to TRBJ2-1; tentatively, D is TRBD1 (6 bases). V was cut by 11 bases and J by 8 bases, with 16 bases left in between. Germline-derived CDR1 and CDR2 are MDHEN and SYDVKM. The CDR3 spans 12 residues. The CDR3 DNA is TGTGCCTTTGGGACAAGGCTTGATGAGCAGTTCTTC. It translates to CAFGTRLDEQFF.

This chain joins TRBV7-2 and TRBJ2-5; 8 bases are shared with TRBD1. The CDR3 has 13 residues. Trimming cost V 4 bases and J 6 bases; bases outside gene matches: 4. The germline V gene encodes CDR1 SGHTA and CDR2 FQGNSA. The CDR3 reads CASSSGQGKTQYF. In nucleotides, the CDR3 is TGTGCCAGCAGCTCCGGACAGGGCAAGACCCAGTACTTC.

The rearrangement joins TRBV18 to TRBJ1-1, with D unresolved. There are 13 residues in the CDR3. V lost 3 bases to trimming and J lost 10 bases, with 15 bases between them. CDR1 is KGHSH and CDR2 is LQKENI in the germline V gene. The CDR3 region has the DNA TGTGCCAGCTCACCCGCCGAGCTTGAGGGAGCTTTCTTT. This sequence encodes CASSPAELEGAFF.

The J gene is TRBJ2-7, the V gene TRBV11-2; weak D call: TRBD1 (5 bases). The germline CDR1 and CDR2 sequences are SGHAT and FQNNGV. Trimming took 0 bases from V and 6 from J, leaving 21 bases between them. The CDR3 contains 17 residues. The CDR3 DNA follows: TGTGCCAGCAGCTTAGATCAGGGCATAACGGGCGGTTCCGAGCAGTACTTC. Translated, it gives CASSLDQGITGGSEQYF.

The gene calls are TRBV7-8 and TRBJ2-7, with 7 bases aligning to TRBD1. V dropped 2 bases and J dropped 0; count of bases not matched to a gene: 4. From germline, CDR1 is SGHVS and CDR2 FQNEAQ. This CDR3 comprises 15 residues. This CDR3 is CASSLRDRTSYEQYF. CDR3 DNA sequence: TGTGCCAGCAGCTTACGGGACAGAACCTCCTACGAGCAGTACTTC.

The V gene is TRBV7-3, the J gene TRBJ2-1; D is perhaps TRBD1 or TRBD2 (6 bases each). CDR1 is SGHTA, CDR2 FQGTGA, per germline. There are 15 residues in the CDR3. V lost 5 bases, J lost 5 bases, and 16 bases lay in between. CDR3 sequence reads: CASSPGGTFNNEQFF. In DNA form, the CDR3 reads TGTGCCAGCAGCCCTGGGGGGACATTCAACAATGAGCAGTTCTTC.

This clone has just a few counts. Within the sample, other DNA sequences also encode this same CDR3. The gene calls are TRBV9 and TRBJ1-1; perhaps TRBD1 as D (5 bases). The CDR3 length is 15 residues. Germline CDR1 reads SGDLS; CDR2 reads YYNGEE. The V end was cut by 0 bases, the J end by 1 base, with 10 bases between. CDR3 in DNA: TGTGCCAGCAGCGTAGTAGGGACGCCGAACACTGAAGCTTTCTTT. Translation gives CASSVVGTPNTEAFF.

For this clone: A junction boundary mismatches the germline segment, possibly from a read error. This chain connects TRBV7-2 to TRBJ2-5, with D tentatively TRBD2 (6 bases). Germline V CDR1 and CDR2: SGHTA, FQGNSA. This CDR3 is built from 13 residues. CDR3 sequence reads: CASSPTAARDPDF. For the CDR3, the DNA is TGTGCCAGCAGCCCCACGGCAGCGCGGGACCCTGACTTC. Complete variable domain (other parts from reference TRBV7-2 and TRBJ2-5): GAGVSQSPSNKVTEKGKDVELRCDPISGHTALYWYRQSLGQGLEFLIYFQGNSAPDKSGLPSDRFSAERTGGSVSTLTIQRTQQEDSAVYLCASSPTAARDPDFGPGTRLLVL.

The chain joins TRBV30 to TRBJ2-7; D uncertain. Per germline, CDR1 GTSNPN and CDR2 SVGIG (reference sequence). Trimming left V 5 bases short and J 0 bases short, with 11 bases between. The CDR3 extends over 13 amino acids. As DNA, the CDR3 is TGTGCCTGGTCCGAAATGAGCTCCTACGAGCAGTACTTC. As protein: CAWSEMSSYEQYF.

The chain has TRBV7-3 and TRBJ1-1; D call uncertain. CDR3 length: 12 amino acids. Per germline, CDR1 SGHTA and CDR2 FQGTGA. Trimming removed 7 bases at V and 6 bases at J, with 12 bases between. CDR3 sequence: CASTLEGAEAFF. The DNA for the CDR3 is TGTGCCAGCACCCTAGAGGGCGCTGAAGCTTTCTTT.

This clone was observed a handful of times. In the same sample, other DNA sequences code for this CDR3. The chain has TRBV5-1 and TRBJ2-2; D is undetermined. CDR1 SGHRS and CDR2 YFSETQ come from the germline V gene. The CDR3 spans 13 residues. Between the trimmed V and J ends, which lost 0 bases and 2 bases, there was a span of 2 bases. CDR3 nucleotides: TGCGCCAGCAGCTTGGGAAACACCGGGGAGCTGTTTTTT. Amino acid sequence: CASSLGNTGELFF.

The rearrangement joins TRBV11-1 to TRBJ1-3; D unresolved. V was clipped by 4 bases and J by 0 bases, with 10 bases between them. CDR3 length equals 15 residues. Germline CDR1 SGHAT, CDR2 FQDESV (reference sequence). As DNA, the CDR3 is TGTGCCAGCAGCTCATCTTCGGACTCTGGAAACACCATATATTTT. Translated: CASSSSSDSGNTIYF.